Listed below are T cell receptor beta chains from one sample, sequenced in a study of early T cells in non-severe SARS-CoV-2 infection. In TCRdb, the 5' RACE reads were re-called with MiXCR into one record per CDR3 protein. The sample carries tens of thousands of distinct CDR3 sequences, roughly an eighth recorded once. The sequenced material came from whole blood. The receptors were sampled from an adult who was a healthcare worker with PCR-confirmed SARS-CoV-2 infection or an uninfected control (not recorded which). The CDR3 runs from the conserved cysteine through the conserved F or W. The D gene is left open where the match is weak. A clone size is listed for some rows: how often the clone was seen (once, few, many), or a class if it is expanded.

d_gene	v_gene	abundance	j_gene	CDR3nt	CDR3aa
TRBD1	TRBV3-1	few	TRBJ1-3	TGTGCCAGCAGCCCCTGGACAGGAGACGGAAACACCATATATTTT	CASSPWTGDGNTIYF
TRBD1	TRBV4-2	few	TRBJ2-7	TGTGCCAGCAGCTCTAGGACAGGAGACTACGAGCAGTACTTC	CASSSRTGDYEQYF
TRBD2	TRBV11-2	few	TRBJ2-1	TGTGCCAGCAGCGGGGGACTAGCGGGAGATTGGGAGCAGTTCTTC	CASSGGLAGDWEQFF
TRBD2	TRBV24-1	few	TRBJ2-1	TGTGCCACCAGTGACTCTCACTGGACTAGCGAGGGGTACAATGAGCAGTTCTTC	CATSDSHWTSEGYNEQFF
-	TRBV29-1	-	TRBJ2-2	TGCAGCGTTGAAGGGAGCACCGGGGAGCTGTTTTTT	CSVEGSTGELFF
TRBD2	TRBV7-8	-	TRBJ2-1	TGTGCCAGCAGCAGTAAGAGCGGGAGGCTTTACAATGAGCAGTTCTTC	CASSSKSGRLYNEQFF
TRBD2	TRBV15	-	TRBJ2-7	TGTGCCACCAGCATAGCTAGCGGCTCCTACGAGCAGTACTTC	CATSIASGSYEQYF
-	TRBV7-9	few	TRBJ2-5	TGTGCCAGCAGCTTCGGACTGATCCAAGAGACCCAGTACTTC	CASSFGLIQETQYF
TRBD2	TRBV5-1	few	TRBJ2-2	TGCGCCAGCAGCTTATCTCAACTAGCGGTTAACACCGGGGAGCTGTTTTTT	CASSLSQLAVNTGELFF
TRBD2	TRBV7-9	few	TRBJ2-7	TGTGCCAGCAGCCCGACCGGACTAGATAAAGTGCAGTACTTC	CASSPTGLDKVQYF
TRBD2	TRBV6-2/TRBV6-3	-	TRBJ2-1	TGTGCCAGCAGTCCACGGTGGGGGGGCTCCTACAATGAGCAGTTCTTC	CASSPRWGGSYNEQFF
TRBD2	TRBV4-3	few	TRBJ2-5	TGCGCCAGCAGCCACCAAGCGGGAGGGCCAGAAGAGACCCAGTACTTC	CASSHQAGGPEETQYF
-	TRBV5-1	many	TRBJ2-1	TGCGCCAGCAGCTGGGACATGTACAATGAGCAGTTCTTC	CASSWDMYNEQFF
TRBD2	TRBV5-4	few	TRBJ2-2	TGTGCCAGCAGCTCTTTAGCGGGAGGGTTCGCCGGGGAGCTGTTTTTT	CASSSLAGGFAGELFF
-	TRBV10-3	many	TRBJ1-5	TGTGCCATCAGTGAGGCACAGGGAAATCAGCCCCAGCATTTT	CAISEAQGNQPQHF
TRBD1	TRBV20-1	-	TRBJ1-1	TGCAGTGCAGACTACAGGGGAAAAGCTTTCTTT	CSADYRGKAFF
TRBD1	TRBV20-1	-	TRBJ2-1	TGCAGTGCTAGGACCGGGACAGGGTTCAATGAGCAGTTCTTC	CSARTGTGFNEQFF
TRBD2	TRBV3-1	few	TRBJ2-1	TGTGCCAGCAGCCATGAGACTAGCCATGAGCAGTTCTTC	CASSHETSHEQFF
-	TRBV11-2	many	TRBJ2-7	TGTGCCAGCAGCTTATACCCCGGACTGTCCTACGAGCAGTACTTC	CASSLYPGLSYEQYF
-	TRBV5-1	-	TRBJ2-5	TGCGCCAGCAGCTTGGCCATCCGACGTAGGGGGTTAGAGACCCAGTACTTC	CASSLAIRRRGLETQYF
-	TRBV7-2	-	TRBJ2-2	TGTGCCAGCAGCTTAGCGCAAAGGAGCGGGGAGCTGTTTTTT	CASSLAQRSGELFF
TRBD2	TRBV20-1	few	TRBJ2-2	TGCAGTGCCAACACCCGGACTAGCGGGAGGACCGGGGAGCTGTTTTTT	CSANTRTSGRTGELFF
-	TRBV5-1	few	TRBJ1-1	TGCGCCAGCAGCTCGCAGGGGATTCAAGGTGAAGCTTTCTTT	CASSSQGIQGEAFF
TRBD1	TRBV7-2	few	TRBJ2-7	TGTGCCAGCAGCAAAAGGACAGGGAACTACGAGCAGTACTTC	CASSKRTGNYEQYF
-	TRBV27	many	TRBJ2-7	TGTGCCAGCAGTTTTCTCGTGTCCCGCGGGACCTACGAGCAGTACTTC	CASSFLVSRGTYEQYF
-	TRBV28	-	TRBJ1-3	TGTGCCAGCAGTTTACATCTTGAAGGGATGAGAACCATATATTTT	CASSLHLEGMRTIYF
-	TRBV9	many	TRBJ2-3	TGTGCCAGCAGCGCCACCGGGACAGATACGCAGTATTTT	CASSATGTDTQYF
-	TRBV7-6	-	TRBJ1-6	TGTGCCAGCAGCTTATGGGGGAATGGTTCACCCCTCCACTTT	CASSLWGNGSPLHF
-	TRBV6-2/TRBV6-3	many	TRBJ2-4	TGTGCCAGCCGGACCCCCGGGTCGGGAAACATTCAGTACTTC	CASRTPGSGNIQYF
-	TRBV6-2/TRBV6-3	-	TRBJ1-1	TGTGCCAGCAGTTACAACTGGGCAACTGAAGCTTTCTTT	CASSYNWATEAFF
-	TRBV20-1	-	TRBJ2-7	TGCAGTGCTAGACGCAGCTCCTACGAGCAGTACTTC	CSARRSSYEQYF
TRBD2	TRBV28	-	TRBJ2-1	TGTGCCAGCACCCCAGCGGGAGCCTACAATGAGCAGTTCTTC	CASTPAGAYNEQFF